The present T cell receptor beta chain was sequenced within a study of T cells after somatic rescue of genetic block. Germline CDR1 MNHNS, CDR2 SASEGT. This CDR3 has 13 residues. V gave up 8 bases and J gave up 5 bases; unmatched junction bases: 5. The table came from immunoSEQ multiplex PCR; TCRdb's copy has only in-frame clones and leaves some out. The sample yields under 15,000 clones, around 72% seen once. The rearrangement uses TRBV6-1 and TRBJ1-1; TRBD1 agrees at 10 bases. This clonotype originated in a boy aged 5-17 years. Sequences were obtained from peripheral blood mononuclear cells (PBMCs). The CDR3 here is CASGRDRGTEAFF. CDR3 nucleotides: TGTGCCAGCGGCCGGGACAGGGGAACTGAAGCTTTCTTT.